This T cell receptor (beta chain) was documented in a study of T cell repertoires in cytomegalovirus infection. Study at large: Matching HLA type, along with CMV infection, was indicated by public TCR beta signatures.

The CDR3 length is 12 residues. CDR1 SGHTA and CDR2 FQGNSA come from the germline V gene. V gave up 5 bases and J gave up 7 bases, with 12 bases separating them. From the reads, TCRdb called clonotypes with MiXCR, one entry per CDR3 protein. The sample includes 200,000 to 300,000 distinct CDR3 sequences, approximately 9.1% of them seen just once. This clonotype has a count of ten or more. The V call is TRBV7-2, the J call TRBJ2-7; D possibly corresponds to TRBD2 (6 bases). The sequencing sample was made of PBMCs. This TCR was recovered from a human donor in good health (CMV status not recorded). Some clones in this sample may be carry-over from other donors' samples. CDR3 loop: CASSPPGGEQYF. The DNA for the CDR3 is TGTGCCAGCAGCCCCCCCGGAGGGGAGCAGTACTTC.